The 21 T cell receptor beta chains listed next were all sequenced from one sample in a study of control samples from healthy donors and cancer patients (dated by TCRdb to 2020 to 2021). The library was built by means of the immunoSEQ multiplex PCR assay. TCRdb holds this immuneACCESS table with in-frame rearrangements only. Some clones are missing; in checked studies, unresolved V genes explain under half, and the rest has no known cause. Counted in this sample were about 44,000 clones; about 90% of them appeared once. Together, the top ten hold roughly a tenth of the sample. The material sequenced was PBMCs. The source of these receptors is a woman aged 55-69 years with lung cancer.

The chain combines TRBV6-2 or TRBV6-3 with TRBJ1-5; D call uncertain. Germline V gene sequence: CDR1 MNHEY, CDR2 SVGEGT. V lost 4 bases and J 7 bases, leaving 11 bases between the germline ends. CDR3 length equals 13 residues. As DNA, the CDR3 is TGTGCCAGCAGTTCTGGGTTTAGGCAGCCCCAGCATTTT. This translates into CASSSGFRQPQHF.

This clone was counted once. This sequence joins TRBV19 and TRBJ2-5; perhaps D is TRBD1 or TRBD2 (5 bases each). CDR1 and CDR2 from the germline V gene are LNHDA and SQIVND (reference sequence). CDR3 length equals 13 residues. V lost 6 bases to trimming and J lost 2 bases, with 10 bases between them. CDR3 amino acids: CASRPRGQETQYF. CDR3 DNA sequence: TGTGCCAGTAGGCCGAGGGGACAAGAGACCCAGTACTTC.

V gene TRBV4-2 combines with J gene TRBJ2-6; no firm D call. The CDR3 runs to 16 residues. V lost 1 base and J 0 bases, leaving 7 bases between the germline ends. In germline, CDR1 is LGHNA, CDR2 YNFKEQ. CDR3 loop: CASSQGRSSGANVLTF. The CDR3 DNA sequence: TGTGCCAGCAGCCAAGGCAGGAGCTCTGGGGCCAACGTCCTGACTTTC.

The rearrangement joins TRBV5-1 to TRBJ1-2; tentatively, D is TRBD1 (5 bases). The V and J ends lost 4 bases and 3 bases respectively, with 13 bases between them. CDR3 length equals 14 residues. The germline V gene has CDR1 SGHRS and CDR2 YFSETQ. CDR3 protein: CASSGRDGDYGYTF. As DNA, the CDR3 is TGCGCCAGCAGCGGCCGGGACGGGGACTATGGCTACACCTTC.

This clone appeared once. The rearrangement uses TRBV5-1 and TRBJ2-7; D might be TRBD2 (6 bases). Germline CDR1 SGHRS, CDR2 YFSETQ. V gave up 4 bases and J gave up 0 bases, with 14 bases separating them. This CDR3 spans 15 amino acids. CDR3 in DNA: TGCGCCAGCAGCGGTGCGGGGCGGGCCTCCTACGAGCAGTACTTC. Its translation: CASSGAGRASYEQYF.

This rearrangement joins TRBV6-6 to TRBJ1-5; tentatively, D is TRBD1 (5 bases). The CDR3 loop spans 15 amino acids. In germline, CDR1 is MNHNY, CDR2 SVGAGI (reference sequence). V lost 4 bases and J 4 bases, leaving 14 bases between the germline ends. The CDR3 protein is CASSFNRDRNQPQHF. In DNA, the CDR3 is TGTGCCAGCAGTTTTAATCGGGACCGAAATCAGCCCCAGCATTTT.

This chain uses TRBV5-4 with TRBJ2-7; the match to TRBD1 covers 10 bases. V was clipped by 5 bases and J by 4 bases; unmatched bases: 9. This CDR3 has 15 amino acids. Germline lookup yields CDR1 SGHNT and CDR2 YYREEE (reference sequence). The CDR3 region has the DNA TGTGCCAGCAGTCAGTTAGGGACAGGGGTTTACGAGCAGTACTTC. Amino acids: CASSQLGTGVYEQYF.

The chain uses TRBV10-3 and TRBJ2-3; D remains ambiguous. V was shortened by 2 bases and J by 0 bases, with 3 bases between the two germline ends. In germline, CDR1 is ENHRY, CDR2 SYGVKD. This CDR3 has 13 amino acids. The DNA of the CDR3 is TGTGCCATCAGTGAGCCTAGCACAGATACGCAGTATTTT. Protein sequence: CAISEPSTDTQYF.

V is TRBV7-9 and J is TRBJ1-2; 11 bases align to TRBD1. This CDR3 has 17 residues. CDR1 and CDR2 from the germline V gene are SEHNR and FQNEAQ (reference sequence). J lost 8 bases, V lost 4 bases, and 15 bases had no gene match. The CDR3 here is CASSSPRTGGPTMGYTF. CDR3 bases: TGTGCCAGCAGCTCCCCGCGGACAGGGGGCCCAACTATGGGCTACACCTTC.

The V and J genes are TRBV6-1 and TRBJ1-6; D gene uncertain. From germline, CDR1 is MNHNS and CDR2 SASEGT. The germline V and J ends were trimmed by 3 bases and 2 bases, with 8 bases remaining between them. This CDR3 contains 15 residues. Here the CDR3 reads CASSDVQTYNSPLHF. In DNA, the CDR3 is TGTGCCAGCAGTGACGTACAGACCTATAATTCACCCCTCCACTTT.

V usage is TRBV3-1 (or the pseudogene TRBV3-2) and J usage is TRBJ2-1, with 14 bases lining up with TRBD2. The CDR3 length is 18 residues. V gave up 0 bases and J gave up 1 base; unmatched junction bases: 2. The germline V gene has CDR1 LGHDT and CDR2 YNNKEL (reference sequence). CDR3 loop: CASSQEGLAGVSYNEQFF. CDR3 DNA: TGTGCCAGCAGCCAAGAGGGACTAGCGGGAGTGTCCTACAATGAGCAGTTCTTC.

The chain links TRBV12-3 or TRBV12-4 to TRBJ1-2; D is perhaps TRBD1 (5 bases). The V end was cut by 4 bases, the J end by 4 bases, with 10 bases between. The CDR3 sequence is 13 residues long. This chain's CDR3 is CASSSTATYGYTF. CDR3 nucleotides: TGTGCCAGCAGTTCGACAGCCACCTATGGCTACACCTTC.

The V and J genes are TRBV7-9 and TRBJ2-5; D remains ambiguous. This CDR3 is built from 12 residues. Germline values: CDR1 SEHNR, CDR2 FQNEAQ (reference sequence). V was clipped by 0 bases and J by 4 bases, with 3 bases between them. CDR3 amino acids: CASSLAGETQYF. In nucleotides, the CDR3 is TGTGCCAGCAGCTTAGCTGGAGAGACCCAGTACTTC. The complete variable domain, with remaining parts taken from reference TRBV7-9 and TRBJ2-5, reads DTGVSQNPRHKITKRGQNVTFRCDPISEHNRLYWYRQTLGQGPEFLTYFQNEAQLEKSRLLSDRFSAERPKGSFSTLEIQRTEQGDSAMYLCASSLAGETQYFGPGTRLLVL.

This chain links TRBV27 with TRBJ2-7; 9 bases fit TRBD2. J was trimmed by 2 bases and V by 8 bases; bases with no gene match: 10. This CDR3 is built from 15 residues. Germline CDR1 is MNHEY and CDR2 is SMNVEV (reference sequence). The CDR3 is CASRQASGVPYEQYF. The CDR3, as DNA: TGTGCCAGCCGCCAGGCTAGCGGGGTACCCTACGAGCAGTACTTC.

The chain combines TRBV5-1 with TRBJ1-1, with D unresolved. V was cut by 3 bases and J by 5 bases, with 14 bases left in between. Germline CDR1 SGHRS, CDR2 YFSETQ. The CDR3 is 14 residues long. In nucleotides, the CDR3 is TGCGCCAGCAGCTCCCTGGGTCGGCGGACTGAAGCTTTCTTT. Its translation is CASSSLGRRTEAFF.

The chain recombines TRBV10-3 with TRBJ1-1, with D possibly TRBD1 on 6 matching bases. Germline V gives CDR1 ENHRY, CDR2 SYGVKD. This CDR3 spans 15 amino acids. V was clipped by 1 base and J by 3 bases, with 12 bases between them. The CDR3 sequence: CAISEYGEGDTEAFF. The CDR3 DNA is TGTGCCATCAGTGAGTATGGGGAGGGGGACACTGAAGCTTTCTTT.

This clone was detected a few times. The chain links TRBV18 to TRBJ1-1; 8 nucleotides line up with TRBD1. Germline V CDR1 and CDR2: KGHSH, LQKENI. The CDR3 is made up of 15 amino acids. J lost 0 bases, V lost 4 bases, and 4 bases had no gene match. This CDR3 is CASSLSGGLNTEAFF. The CDR3, as DNA: TGTGCCAGCTCACTATCAGGGGGCTTGAACACTGAAGCTTTCTTT.

J is TRBJ1-3 and V is TRBV5-1; D not certain. CDR3 length equals 14 residues. V lost 2 bases to trimming and J lost 0 bases, with 6 bases between them. CDR1 SGHRS and CDR2 YFSETQ come from the germline V gene. CDR3 sequence: CASSLTDSGNTIYF. CDR3 DNA: TGCGCCAGCAGCTTAACAGACTCTGGAAACACCATATATTTT.

As for this clone: In the same sample, other DNA sequences code for this CDR3. The chain couples TRBV19 to TRBJ1-2; D might be TRBD1 (5 bases). CDR1 is LNHDA and CDR2 is SQIVND in the germline V gene (reference sequence). Trimming stripped 3 bases from V and 8 bases from J, with 13 bases between. The CDR3 length is 13 residues. Here the CDR3 reads CASSIGGEGGYTF. The CDR3 region has the DNA TGTGCCAGTAGTATTGGGGGGGAGGGGGGCTACACCTTC.

This rearrangement joins TRBV5-1 to TRBJ2-7; D might be TRBD1 (8 bases). The CDR3 extends over 16 amino acids. Trimming removed 4 bases at V and 5 bases at J, with 22 bases between. Germline CDR1 and CDR2: SGHRS and YFSETQ. In DNA, the CDR3 is TGCGCCAGCAGCGAAGGACAGGGCGGGAGACAGGACGAGCAGTACTTC. As protein: CASSEGQGGRQDEQYF.

The chain uses TRBV4-1 and TRBJ2-7; a weak D match, TRBD2 (5 bases). CDR3 length: 15 amino acids. Germline V gives CDR1 MGHRA, CDR2 YSYEKL. V lost 0 bases, J lost 3 bases, and 12 bases lay in between. CDR3 region: CASSQDLTSVYEQYF. For the CDR3, the DNA is TGCGCCAGCAGCCAAGATCTAACTAGTGTCTACGAGCAGTACTTC.